Below, 24 T cell receptor beta chains from the same sample are listed, as sequenced in a study of technical replicates of blood from a few donors. Measured with immunoSEQ multiplex PCR; TCRdb has only the in-frame clones, and not every one. The sample lists roughly 65,000 clones, approximately 86% occurring once. Sequencing input: PBMCs. The receptors originated from a human donor in good health. Some clones in this sample may be carry-over from other donors' samples.

This chain joins TRBV6-5 and TRBJ1-5; 7 bases are a match to TRBD1. The V and J ends lost 6 bases and 0 bases, in that order; junction bases with no gene match: 5. The CDR3 spans 15 residues. Germline V gene lookup returns CDR1 MNHEY and CDR2 SVGAGI. CDR3 sequence: CASRLTGFSNQPQHF. CDR3 nucleotide sequence: TGTGCCAGCAGGCTGACAGGGTTTAGCAATCAGCCCCAGCATTTT.

This rearrangement joins TRBV5-6 to TRBJ2-6, with D hard to call. Germline CDR1 reads SGHDT; CDR2 reads YYEEEE. This CDR3 comprises 13 residues. V was clipped by 7 bases and J by 1 base, with 6 bases between them. The CDR3 nucleotides read TGTGCCAGCGTCCTATCTGGGGCCAACGTCCTGACTTTC. Translating it yields CASVLSGANVLTF.

The chain joins TRBV6-5 to TRBJ1-4; 7 bases line up with TRBD1. Germline V gives CDR1 MNHEY, CDR2 SVGAGI. J was trimmed by 7 bases and V by 0 bases; bases with no gene match: 5. The CDR3 is made up of 15 amino acids. CDR3: CASSYSSGGGEKLFF. CDR3 DNA sequence: TGTGCCAGCAGTTACTCGTCAGGGGGAGGTGAAAAACTGTTTTTT.

This chain joins TRBV7-9 and TRBJ2-7; TRBD2 agrees at 7 bases. J gave up 2 bases and V 4 bases, and 11 bases lay outside the gene matches. There are 16 residues in the CDR3. Looked up from germline, CDR1 is SEHNR and CDR2 is FQNEAQ (reference sequence). In nucleotides, the CDR3 is TGTGCCAGCAGCTCTGAAAGGGGCGGGGGTCCCTACGAGCAGTACTTC. It encodes CASSSERGGGPYEQYF.

The chain recombines TRBV5-6 with TRBJ1-2; D remains unclear. There are 14 residues in the CDR3. V was clipped by 4 bases and J by 5 bases, with 15 bases between them. Germline values: CDR1 SGHDT, CDR2 YYEEEE. The CDR3 sequence is CASSTRTKSYGYTF. The DNA of the CDR3 is TGTGCCAGCAGCACTAGGACGAAATCTTATGGCTACACCTTC. The variable domain in full, completed from reference TRBV5-6 and TRBJ1-2, reads DAGVTQSPTHLIKTRGQQVTLRCSPKSGHDTVSWYQQALGQGPQFIFQYYEEEERQRGNFPDRFSGHQFPNYSSELNVNALLLGDSALYLCASSTRTKSYGYTFGSGTRLTVV.

The V and J genes are TRBV7-9 and TRBJ1-5; D perhaps matches TRBD1 (6 bases). This CDR3 spans 14 amino acids. The V gene's germline CDR1 is SEHNR and CDR2 FQNEAQ (reference sequence). Between the trimmed V and J ends, which lost 5 bases and 8 bases, there was a span of 16 bases. This CDR3 is CASSTTGSGEPQHF. In nucleotides, the CDR3 is TGTGCCAGCAGCACCACAGGGTCCGGGGAGCCCCAGCATTTT. Together with reference TRBV7-9 and TRBJ1-5, the CDR3 gives the full variable domain: DTGVSQNPRHKITKRGQNVTFRCDPISEHNRLYWYRQTLGQGPEFLTYFQNEAQLEKSRLLSDRFSAERPKGSFSTLEIQRTEQGDSAMYLCASSTTGSGEPQHFGDGTRLSIL.

This chain links TRBV6-5 with TRBJ2-7; 7 nucleotides match TRBD2. The germline CDR1 and CDR2 sequences are MNHEY and SVGAGI. Unmatched junction bases numbered 4, after V lost 0 bases and J lost 2 bases. The CDR3 runs to 15 residues. Here the CDR3 DNA reads TGTGCCAGCAGTTACTCCGGGGAGGGCCCCTACGAGCAGTACTTC. The encoded protein is CASSYSGEGPYEQYF.

The CDR3 loop reads CASSYGDRDRGETQYF. CDR3 in DNA: TGTGCCAGCAGTTACGGGGACCGGGACAGGGGGGAGACCCAGTACTTC. The chain has TRBV6-5 and TRBJ2-5; 11 bases are shared with TRBD1. The germline V gene encodes CDR1 MNHEY and CDR2 SVGAGI. The CDR3 loop spans 16 amino acids. V was clipped by 2 bases and J by 5 bases; unmatched bases: 7.

This CDR3 is CASSFEITGELFF. CDR3 DNA sequence: TGTGCCAGCAGCTTCGAGATCACCGGGGAGCTGTTTTTT. The V gene is TRBV7-9, the J gene TRBJ2-2; D unresolved. Trimming cost V 3 bases and J 4 bases, with 6 bases left between them. Germline V gives CDR1 SEHNR, CDR2 FQNEAQ (reference sequence). The CDR3 totals 13 residues.

This rearrangement joins TRBV6-1 to TRBJ1-1; D might be TRBD1 (6 bases). V was cut by 6 bases and J by 1 base, with 9 bases left in between. The CDR3 sequence is 13 residues long. The V gene's germline CDR1 is MNHNS and CDR2 SASEGT. The CDR3 bases are TGTGCCAGCAGGGTGGACAGGAACACTGAAGCTTTCTTT. Its protein product is CASRVDRNTEAFF.

The V gene is TRBV6-1, the J gene TRBJ1-1; TRBD1 aligns across 7 bases. CDR1 and CDR2 from the germline V gene are MNHNS and SASEGT. The CDR3 has 13 amino acids. V was clipped by 6 bases and J by 1 base; unmatched bases: 2. The CDR3 DNA reads as TGTGCCAGCAGGAGACAGGGGAACACTGAAGCTTTCTTT. This codes for CASRRQGNTEAFF.

The gene calls are TRBV27 and TRBJ1-6, with 7 bases fitting TRBD1. The CDR3 runs 14 residues. Losses at the gene ends were 5 bases for V and 7 bases for J; bases not matched to a gene: 5. Looked up from germline, CDR1 is MNHEY and CDR2 is SMNVEV (reference sequence). This chain's CDR3 is CASSVGQSNSPLHF. DNA of the CDR3: TGTGCCAGCAGTGTGGGACAGTCAAATTCACCCCTCCACTTT.

The V and J genes are TRBV30 and TRBJ2-4; the D gene is possibly TRBD1 (5 bases). In germline, CDR1 is GTSNPN, CDR2 SVGIG (reference sequence). Trimming stripped 5 bases from V and 14 bases from J, with 19 bases between. The CDR3 is 12 residues long. Written as DNA, the CDR3 is TGTGCCTGGGGGGTCCAGGGTCCGTCTAAGTACTTC. Amino acids: CAWGVQGPSKYF.

The count of this clone is one. The J gene is TRBJ2-5, the V gene TRBV7-2, with D possibly matching TRBD2 (6 bases). Germline-derived CDR1 and CDR2 are SGHTA and FQGNSA. V lost 3 bases and J lost 1, with 9 bases in between. This CDR3 is 14 amino acids long. CDR3 nucleotide sequence: TGTGCCAGCAGCTTGGGGGGTCCCCAAGAGACCCAGTACTTC. It yields the protein CASSLGGPQETQYF. Filled out from reference TRBV7-2 and TRBJ2-5, the complete variable domain reads GAGVSQSPSNKVTEKGKDVELRCDPISGHTALYWYRQSLGQGLEFLIYFQGNSAPDKSGLPSDRFSAERTGGSVSTLTIQRTQQEDSAVYLCASSLGGPQETQYFGPGTRLLVL.

The genes are TRBV23-1 and TRBJ1-1; tentatively, D is TRBD1 (5 bases). TRBV23-1 is labeled an ORF, and its function is uncertain. The CDR3 is 14 residues long. V lost 0 bases and J lost 10, with 15 bases in between. The CDR3 coding sequence is TGCGCCAGCAGTCAATCGCGGGGGAGTTCATCAGCTTTCTTT. As protein: CASSQSRGSSSAFF.

This clone has more than one count but fewer than ten. The V and J genes are TRBV7-2 and TRBJ1-1; maybe TRBD1 (6 bases). The CDR3 extends over 15 amino acids. Trimming removed 3 bases from V and 0 bases from J, with 11 bases in between. The germline V gene has CDR1 SGHTA and CDR2 FQGNSA. This CDR3 reads CASSLTGSLNTEAFF. The CDR3, as DNA: TGTGCCAGCAGCTTGACAGGTTCCTTGAACACTGAAGCTTTCTTT.

The V call is TRBV6-5, the J call TRBJ2-3, with D tentatively TRBD1 (6 bases). The CDR3 is 15 amino acids. V lost 9 bases and J 10 bases, leaving 26 bases between the germline ends. Germline V gene data show CDR1 as MNHEY and CDR2 as SVGAGI. CDR3 residues: CASQPTGRGNGAQYF. As DNA, the CDR3 is TGTGCCAGTCAACCTACTGGAAGGGGGAACGGTGCGCAGTATTTT.

V usage is TRBV7-6 and J usage is TRBJ2-7; D is ambiguous. The V gene's germline CDR1 is SGHVS and CDR2 FNYEAQ. The CDR3 is made up of 15 amino acids. V was pared by 0 bases and J by 1 base, with 10 bases between. CDR3 residues: CASSLAAIGSYEQYF. The CDR3 DNA follows: TGTGCCAGCAGCTTAGCCGCCATCGGGTCCTACGAGCAGTACTTC.

J is TRBJ2-1 and V is TRBV7-8; 8 nucleotides agree with TRBD2. After removal of 6 bases from V and 9 bases from J, the junction contained 19 bases not matched to a gene. CDR1 and CDR2 from the germline V gene are SGHVS and FQNEAQ. The CDR3 runs 17 residues. The CDR3 nucleotides are TGTGCCAGCAGACCAGGCATAAGTAGCGGGACAAGGGGTGAGCAGTTCTTC. Its translation: CASRPGISSGTRGEQFF.

V usage is TRBV9 and J usage is TRBJ2-1, with 12 nucleotides matching TRBD2. This CDR3 has 16 residues. Germline V CDR1 and CDR2: SGDLS, YYNGEE. The trim removed 0 bases at V and 7 bases at J, leaving 5 bases unmatched. As DNA, the CDR3 is TGTGCCAGCAGCGTAGTAGAGACTAGCGGGAGAAATGAGCAGTTCTTC. Translating it yields CASSVVETSGRNEQFF.

This chain uses TRBV5-4 with TRBJ1-1; the D gene is possibly TRBD1 (6 bases). V was trimmed by 0 bases and J by 3 bases, leaving 12 bases between them. The CDR3 has 15 residues. The germline V gene has CDR1 SGHNT and CDR2 YYREEE (reference sequence). The CDR3 coding sequence is TGTGCCAGCAGCTTGGCCGGGACACAATACACTGAAGCTTTCTTT. This codes for CASSLAGTQYTEAFF.

The chain links TRBV18 to TRBJ2-1; D uncertain. CDR3 length: 11 residues. Per germline, CDR1 KGHSH and CDR2 LQKENI. Trimming stripped 5 bases from V and 6 bases from J, with 5 bases between. CDR3 in amino acids: CASSTVNEQFF. Here the CDR3 DNA reads TGTGCCAGCTCAACGGTCAATGAGCAGTTCTTC.

This chain links TRBV5-6 with TRBJ2-7, with a possible D match to TRBD1 (6 bases). The CDR3 loop spans 13 amino acids. Trimming left V 4 bases short and J 6 bases short, with 14 bases between. Per the germline V gene, CDR1 is SGHDT and CDR2 is YYEEEE. In nucleotides, the CDR3 is TGTGCCAGCAGCCCGAGGGGCAGGGGCGAGCAGTACTTC. The encoded protein is CASSPRGRGEQYF.

The genes are TRBV11-2 and TRBJ1-5, with D possibly matching TRBD1 (5 bases). The CDR3 has 14 residues. Germline V lookup: CDR1 SGHAT, CDR2 FQNNGV. V was cut by 5 bases and J by 6 bases, with 14 bases left in between. The DNA of the CDR3 is TGTGCCAGCAGCCACCCAGGGTACGGTCAGCCCCAGCATTTT. Protein sequence: CASSHPGYGQPQHF.